Following are 27 T cell receptor beta chains from one sample sequenced in a study of T cell changes during pregnancy in multiple sclerosis. This table comes from immunoSEQ multiplex PCR, and its TCRdb copy is limited to in-frame clones, with some not included. The sample lists more than 20,000 clones; about 89% were seen once. Specimen: CD4+ T cells from peripheral blood mononuclear cells, collected after pregnancy. The origin of the receptors is a female donor in good health, enrolled as a control in a pregnancy study.

The rearrangement links TRBV6-1 to TRBJ2-3; D possibly corresponds to TRBD1 (5 bases). V lost 2 bases and J lost 3, with 12 bases in between. Germline V CDR1 and CDR2: MNHNS, SASEGT. The CDR3 runs to 15 residues. The DNA of the CDR3 is TGTGCCAGCAGTGAACCAGGGCGCGGTACAGATACGCAGTATTTT. Translation: CASSEPGRGTDTQYF.

V is TRBV19 and J is TRBJ2-1, with TRBD2 as a possible D gene (6 bases). Between the trimmed V and J ends, which lost 3 bases and 3 bases, there was a span of 12 bases. Germline V gives CDR1 LNHDA, CDR2 SQIVND (reference sequence). This CDR3 region has 15 residues. CDR3 region: CASSIIGGFYNEQFF. CDR3 in DNA: TGTGCCAGTAGTATTATCGGGGGTTTCTACAATGAGCAGTTCTTC.

This clone was counted a single time. The rearrangement uses TRBV5-3 and TRBJ2-7; D remains unclear. TRBV5-3 is sorted into the ORF group, with uncertain function. CDR3 length equals 15 residues. V lost 2 bases and J 2 bases, leaving 14 bases between the germline ends. CDR3 region: CARSFHRLGAYEQYF. DNA for the CDR3: TGTGCCAGAAGCTTTCATAGGTTGGGCGCCTACGAGCAGTACTTC.

This clone was seen a single time. The J gene is TRBJ1-2, the V gene TRBV4-2, with 10 bases lining up with TRBD1. This CDR3 is built from 14 residues. Per the germline V gene, CDR1 is LGHNA and CDR2 is YNFKEQ. The V and J ends lost 5 bases and 8 bases, in that order; junction bases with no gene match: 8. In DNA form, the CDR3 reads TGTGCCAGCAGCTCTCGACAGGGGGCTGAGGGCTACACCTTC. Its translation: CASSSRQGAEGYTF.

V gene TRBV12-5 combines with J gene TRBJ2-1; a weak D match, TRBD1 (6 bases). The ends were cut back, 4 bases at V and 6 bases at J, with 10 bases in the middle. The CDR3 is 13 residues long. Germline CDR1 and CDR2: LGHNT and FRNRAP. This CDR3 reads CASGWDMGNEQFF. The CDR3, as DNA: TGTGCTAGTGGTTGGGACATGGGCAATGAGCAGTTCTTC.

For the CDR3, the DNA is TGTGCCAGCAGTTTCAGACGGGAGAACACCGGGGAGCTGTTTTTT. This translates into CASSFRRENTGELFF. The chain uses TRBV6-5 and TRBJ2-2, with a possible D match to TRBD2 (5 bases). The CDR3 length is 15 residues. Germline V gene sequence: CDR1 MNHEY, CDR2 SVGAGI. Trimming removed 4 bases at V and 1 base at J, with 10 bases between.

The rearrangement joins TRBV28 to TRBJ1-2, with D possibly being TRBD1 (5 bases). Germline-derived CDR1 and CDR2 are MDHEN and SYDVKM. Trimming cost V 3 bases and J 6 bases, with 8 bases left between them. The CDR3 runs to 12 residues. The CDR3 coding sequence is TGTGCCAGCAGTTTTGTAGGGGATGGCTACACCTTC. This gives the protein CASSFVGDGYTF.

The chain employs TRBV29-1 and TRBJ1-2; D is unclear. Trimming took off 8 bases at V and 0 bases at J, with 13 bases between the two ends. Per germline, CDR1 SQVTM and CDR2 ANQGSEA. This CDR3 contains 13 residues. CDR3 residues: CSTDTTSNYGYTF. The CDR3 DNA follows: TGCAGCACCGACACCACTTCTAACTATGGCTACACCTTC.

This chain links TRBV7-9 with TRBJ1-1; possibly TRBD1 for D (6 bases). Germline V gene lookup returns CDR1 SEHNR and CDR2 FQNEAQ (reference sequence). Trimming stripped 4 bases from V and 0 bases from J, with 9 bases between. The CDR3 is made up of 14 amino acids. The CDR3 region is CASSSDRLNTEAFF. The CDR3 DNA sequence: TGTGCCAGCAGCTCGGACAGACTGAACACTGAAGCTTTCTTT.

This sequence joins TRBV18 and TRBJ1-2; D remains ambiguous. The germline V and J ends were trimmed by 0 bases and 4 bases, with 6 bases remaining between them. Germline lookup yields CDR1 KGHSH and CDR2 LQKENI. The CDR3 is 13 amino acids. CDR3 sequence: CASSPPESYGYTF. The CDR3 nucleotides read TGTGCCAGCTCACCACCAGAGTCCTATGGCTACACCTTC. The whole variable domain, filled in from reference TRBV18 and TRBJ1-2, reads NAGVMQNPRHLVRRRGQEARLRCSPMKGHSHVYWYRQLPEEGLKFMVYLQKENIIDESGMPKERFSAEFPKEGPSILRIQQVVRGDSAAYFCASSPPESYGYTFGSGTRLTVV.

This clone was counted a single time. V is TRBV5-1 and J is TRBJ2-5; the D is unclear. The CDR3 length is 13 residues. Germline-derived CDR1 and CDR2 are SGHRS and YFSETQ. V gave up 0 bases and J gave up 4 bases, with 7 bases separating them. The CDR3 nucleotides are TGCGCCAGCAGCTTGGTGCTGAGAGAGACCCAGTACTTC. Translating it yields CASSLVLRETQYF.

This clone has just one count. V gene TRBV10-3 combines with J gene TRBJ1-5; the D gene is possibly TRBD1 (5 bases). The germline V and J ends were trimmed by 0 bases and 9 bases, with 6 bases remaining between them. This CDR3 is built from 12 residues. Germline V gene sequence: CDR1 ENHRY, CDR2 SYGVKD. CDR3 coding DNA: TGTGCCATCAGTGAGTCGGGGGGGCCCCAGCATTTT. Amino acids: CAISESGGPQHF.

The DNA for the CDR3 is TGTGCCAGCAGCTTATTCCCTAGCGGAGCCGTTCATGGTGAGCAGTTCTTC. This sequence encodes CASSLFPSGAVHGEQFF. The V and J genes are TRBV7-2 and TRBJ2-1; 7 nucleotides line up with TRBD2. CDR1 is SGHTA, CDR2 FQGNSA, per germline. CDR3 length equals 17 residues. V shed 2 bases, J shed 9 bases, and the junction held 16 bases outside the gene matches.

CDR3 sequence: CASSEKGGGYSNQPQHF. The CDR3 DNA reads TGTGCCAGCAGTGAAAAGGGCGGGGGTTATAGCAATCAGCCCCAGCATTTT. The chain couples TRBV6-1 to TRBJ1-5; perhaps TRBD1 as D (5 bases). The length of the CDR3 is 17 residues. V shed 2 bases and J shed 0 bases, with 14 bases lying between them. Germline V gene lookup returns CDR1 MNHNS and CDR2 SASEGT.

In this sample, this clone turned up once. The rearrangement links TRBV7-8 to TRBJ1-2; TRBD1 agrees at 8 bases. The CDR3 spans 17 residues. V dropped 2 bases and J dropped 8; count of bases not matched to a gene: 16. CDR1 and CDR2 (germline): SGHVS, FQNEAQ. The CDR3 nucleotides are TGTGCCAGCAGCTTAACCCTGACAGGGGCCAGAGGTGGCGGCTACACCTTC. Protein sequence: CASSLTLTGARGGGYTF.

The chain employs TRBV7-2 and TRBJ1-4; the D gene is possibly TRBD1 (6 bases). This CDR3 is 17 amino acids long. V was pared by 5 bases and J by 2 bases, with 18 bases between. Germline-derived CDR1 and CDR2 are SGHTA and FQGNSA. The CDR3 DNA is TGTGCCAGCAGCACCCGTTCCGGGACATATACTAATGAAAAACTGTTTTTT. Protein product: CASSTRSGTYTNEKLFF.

This clone has only a few counts. The gene calls are TRBV5-6 and TRBJ2-7; D is perhaps TRBD1 (6 bases). This CDR3 is built from 14 residues. The V and J ends lost 4 bases and 2 bases respectively, with 13 bases between them. Germline CDR1 SGHDT, CDR2 YYEEEE. The CDR3 protein is CASSPGDGTYEQYF. In nucleotides, the CDR3 is TGTGCCAGCAGCCCAGGGGACGGCACCTACGAGCAGTACTTC.

The V and J genes are TRBV6-5 and TRBJ2-3, with 8 bases identical to TRBD2. The CDR3 totals 15 residues. V gave up 3 bases and J gave up 3 bases; unmatched junction bases: 5. Per the germline V gene, CDR1 is MNHEY and CDR2 is SVGAGI. The CDR3 sequence: CASSYEIAGTDTQYF. For the CDR3, the DNA is TGTGCCAGCAGTTATGAGATAGCGGGAACAGATACGCAGTATTTT.

The rearrangement joins TRBV2 to TRBJ1-1; D unresolved. The V gene lost 6 bases and the J gene lost 6 bases, with 14 bases spanning the gap. This CDR3 comprises 13 residues. CDR1 is SNHLY, CDR2 FYNNEI, per germline. The CDR3 region has the DNA TGTGCCAGCAGCGTGGAGGGAGCGGCTGAAGCTTTCTTT. It encodes CASSVEGAAEAFF.

This sequence joins TRBV10-1 and TRBJ2-3; 10 bases fit TRBD2. The germline CDR1 and CDR2 sequences are WNHNN and SYGVQD (reference sequence). With V trimmed by 6 bases and J by 1 base, 4 bases remained unmatched. The CDR3 has 15 residues. CDR3 residues: CASSPGTSGTDTQYF. The CDR3 DNA reads TGCGCCAGCAGCCCCGGGACTAGCGGCACAGATACGCAGTATTTT.

The J gene is TRBJ2-5, the V gene TRBV11-2; weak D call: TRBD2 (6 bases). The CDR3 loop spans 13 amino acids. Germline V lookup: CDR1 SGHAT, CDR2 FQNNGV. Trimming pared 6 bases from V and 5 bases from J, leaving 13 bases between. The CDR3 spells CASSGGLEETQYF. The CDR3 DNA sequence: TGTGCCAGCAGTGGAGGGCTTGAGGAGACCCAGTACTTC.

This chain joins TRBV5-1 and TRBJ2-3, with 7 bases fitting TRBD1. The germline gives CDR1 SGHRS, CDR2 YFSETQ. The CDR3 spans 15 residues. Losses at the gene ends were 2 bases for V and 5 bases for J; bases not matched to a gene: 8. The CDR3 DNA reads as TGCGCCAGCAGCTTTAACGACAGGGTCGGAGATACGCAGTATTTT. It translates to CASSFNDRVGDTQYF.

The chain recombines TRBV7-9 with TRBJ1-4; 7 bases agree with TRBD1. This CDR3 is built from 18 residues. V lost 1 base to trimming and J lost 7 bases; unmatched junction nucleotides: 15. Germline CDR1 is SEHNR and CDR2 is FQNEAQ (reference sequence). The CDR3 nucleotides read TGTGCCAGCAGCTTAGTGGGAAGGACAGGACTTGCACCTGAAAAACTGTTTTTT. This sequence encodes CASSLVGRTGLAPEKLFF.

The sample holds one count of this clone. This chain joins TRBV7-8 and TRBJ2-4; 9 positions match TRBD2. V trimming: 4 bases; J trimming: 1 base; junction bases outside the gene matches: 2. Per the germline V gene, CDR1 is SGHVS and CDR2 is FQNEAQ. CDR3 length equals 15 residues. CDR3 sequence: CASSYLAGAKNIQYF. DNA for the CDR3: TGTGCCAGCAGCTACCTAGCGGGGGCCAAAAACATTCAGTACTTC.

The V call is TRBV7-2, the J call TRBJ2-2; a possible D gene is TRBD2 (5 bases). V lost 1 base and J lost 0, with 6 bases in between. Germline-derived CDR1 and CDR2 are SGHTA and FQGNSA. This CDR3 has 15 residues. CDR3 sequence (DNA): TGTGCCAGCAGCTTAGAACTAGCGAACACCGGGGAGCTGTTTTTT. It specifies CASSLELANTGELFF.

This clone was seen a few times. The chain links TRBV5-1 to TRBJ1-2, with 11 nucleotides matching TRBD1. The CDR3 length is 14 residues. Trimming at V came to 3 bases and at J to 10 bases, leaving 8 bases not matched to a gene. CDR1 is SGHRS, CDR2 YFSETQ, per germline. The CDR3 reads CASSSWTGGFDYTF. CDR3 nucleotides: TGCGCCAGCAGCTCTTGGACAGGGGGCTTCGACTACACCTTC.

V usage is TRBV7-2 and J usage is TRBJ2-7; possibly TRBD1 for D (6 bases). Trimming cost V 5 bases and J 2 bases, with 19 bases left between them. The CDR3 extends over 16 amino acids. In germline, CDR1 is SGHTA, CDR2 FQGNSA. The CDR3 region has the DNA TGTGCCAGCAGCCGCCCGGCAGGGGTCATTACCTACGAGCAGTACTTC. Its protein is CASSRPAGVITYEQYF.